What follows are 10 T cell receptor beta chains derived from one specimen sequenced in a study of T cell changes during pregnancy in multiple sclerosis. Only in-frame clones appear in the TCRdb table, and some are missing; sequencing was by immunoSEQ multiplex PCR. This repertoire shows 39,000 or so clones, 91% found once; its top ten account for about 12%. The specimen was CD8+ T cells from peripheral blood mononuclear cells, collected after pregnancy. These receptors all stem from a female donor with multiple sclerosis, enrolled in a pregnancy study.

V usage is TRBV9 and J usage is TRBJ1-2; 7 positions match TRBD1. CDR1 is SGDLS and CDR2 is YYNGEE in the germline V gene. CDR3 size: 13 residues. After removal of 0 bases from V and 4 bases from J, the junction contained 0 bases not matched to a gene. The CDR3 region is CASSVAGGYGYTF. Written as DNA, the CDR3 is TGTGCCAGCAGCGTAGCAGGGGGCTATGGCTACACCTTC.

This clone has more than one count but fewer than ten. The chain joins TRBV7-8 to TRBJ2-1; tentative D call: TRBD1 (5 bases). The CDR3 spans 16 residues. The V end lost 5 bases, the J end lost 5 bases, and 19 bases lay between the germline ends. The germline V gene encodes CDR1 SGHVS and CDR2 FQNEAQ. The CDR3 loop reads CASSARQGQTHNEQFF. In DNA form, the CDR3 reads TGTGCCAGCAGCGCCCGACAAGGACAAACCCACAATGAGCAGTTCTTC. The full variable domain, completed using reference TRBV7-8 and TRBJ2-1, is GAGVSQSPRYKVAKRGQDVALRCDPISGHVSLFWYQQALGQGPEFLTYFQNEAQLDKSGLPSDRFFAERPEGSVSTLKIQRTQQEDSAVYLCASSARQGQTHNEQFFGPGTRLTVL.

The chain employs TRBV28 and TRBJ1-5; D remains unclear. Germline lookup yields CDR1 MDHEN and CDR2 SYDVKM. The V gene lost 7 bases and the J gene lost 4 bases, with 14 bases spanning the gap. The CDR3 is made up of 14 amino acids. CDR3 sequence reads: CASNLRDWNQPQHF. As DNA, the CDR3 is TGTGCCAGCAACCTGAGGGATTGGAATCAGCCCCAGCATTTT.

The rearrangement uses TRBV9 and TRBJ1-2; weak D call: TRBD1 (5 bases). Germline CDR1 is SGDLS and CDR2 is YYNGEE. CDR3 length equals 15 residues. The V end was cut by 0 bases, the J end by 3 bases, with 12 bases between. The CDR3 DNA is TGTGCCAGCAGCGTAGATGGACAACCGGACTATGGCTACACCTTC. Its protein is CASSVDGQPDYGYTF.

The genes are TRBV6-5 and TRBJ1-4; possibly TRBD1 for D (6 bases). V lost 5 bases, J lost 7 bases, and 14 bases lay in between. The CDR3 is 14 amino acids. CDR1 and CDR2 (germline): MNHEY, SVGAGI. The CDR3, as DNA: TGTGCCAGCAGTCCACAGGGTGGGGGTGAAAAACTGTTTTTT. It specifies CASSPQGGGEKLFF.

CDR3: CASSVGQAYEQYF. The CDR3, as DNA: TGTGCCAGCAGCGTCGGACAGGCCTACGAGCAGTACTTC. This chain connects TRBV5-4 to TRBJ2-7; the match to TRBD1 covers 7 bases. The CDR3 spans 13 residues. V lost 4 bases and J lost 2; bases outside the gene matches: 3. Germline V lookup: CDR1 SGHNT, CDR2 YYREEE (reference sequence).

The gene calls are TRBV7-9 and TRBJ2-3, with a possible D match to TRBD1 (5 bases). Trimming removed 5 bases at V and 5 bases at J, with 8 bases between. CDR1 SEHNR and CDR2 FQNEAQ come from the germline V gene (reference sequence). The CDR3 is made up of 12 amino acids. Here the CDR3 reads CASSPRVDTQYF. The CDR3 nucleotides read TGTGCCAGCAGCCCCAGGGTAGATACGCAGTATTTT.

V is TRBV27 and J is TRBJ1-1; D gene unclear. Germline CDR1 is MNHEY and CDR2 is SMNVEV (reference sequence). This CDR3 spans 16 amino acids. V was pared by 6 bases and J by 3 bases, with 20 bases between. The CDR3 region has the DNA TGTGCCAGCAGCCCCCCCAGTCAAATTGGTCACACTGAAGCTTTCTTT. Residues: CASSPPSQIGHTEAFF.

The sample holds one count of this clone. The J gene is TRBJ2-7, the V gene TRBV27, with TRBD1 as a possible D gene (5 bases). The CDR3 length is 15 residues. Germline V CDR1 and CDR2: MNHEY, SMNVEV (reference sequence). V was pared by 1 base and J by 2 bases, with 12 bases between. The CDR3 reads CASSLWAAGPYEQYF. CDR3 DNA sequence: TGTGCCAGCAGTTTATGGGCGGCAGGGCCCTACGAGCAGTACTTC.

This clone has a single count. CDR3 nucleotides: TGTGCCAGCAGTTTTACAGGGGGCCCGGCCGGGGAGCAGTACTTC. Amino acid sequence: CASSFTGGPAGEQYF. V is TRBV27 and J is TRBJ2-7; 9 bases are a match to TRBD1. The CDR3 sequence is 15 residues long. Trimming took 3 bases from V and 7 from J; bases not matched to a gene: 10. Germline V lookup: CDR1 MNHEY, CDR2 SMNVEV (reference sequence).